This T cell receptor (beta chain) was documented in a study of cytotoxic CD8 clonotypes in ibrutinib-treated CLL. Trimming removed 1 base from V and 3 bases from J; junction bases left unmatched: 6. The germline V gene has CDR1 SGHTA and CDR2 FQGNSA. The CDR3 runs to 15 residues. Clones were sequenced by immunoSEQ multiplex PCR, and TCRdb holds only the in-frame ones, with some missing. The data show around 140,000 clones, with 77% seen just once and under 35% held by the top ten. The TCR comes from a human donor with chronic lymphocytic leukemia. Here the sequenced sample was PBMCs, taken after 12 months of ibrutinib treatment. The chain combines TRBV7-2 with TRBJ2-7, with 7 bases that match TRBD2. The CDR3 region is CASSLEAGALYEQYF. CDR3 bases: TGTGCCAGCAGCTTAGAGGCGGGAGCGCTCTACGAGCAGTACTTC.